This T cell receptor beta chain was obtained from a study of blood T cell repertoires in COVID-19. Study as a whole: From T cells, B-cell-depleted T cells, or PBMCs came the material, which was cDNA or gDNA.

Clones were sequenced by immunoSEQ multiplex PCR, and TCRdb holds only the in-frame ones, with some missing. The data contain 300,000 to 400,000 clones, approximately 86% of them singletons. Germline V CDR1 and CDR2: KGHSH, LQKENI. The length of the CDR3 is 16 residues. V dropped 1 base and J dropped 0 bases, with 10 bases sitting between them. The sequenced sample consisted of peripheral blood. The TCR was taken from a human donor in a cohort sampled during active COVID-19. V usage is TRBV18 and J usage is TRBJ1-3; TRBD1 might be the D (5 bases). The CDR3 is CASSPRDWSSGNTIYF. Here the CDR3 DNA reads TGTGCCAGCTCACCACGGGACTGGAGCTCTGGAAACACCATATATTTT.